This T cell receptor (beta chain) is from a study of blood T cell repertoires in COVID-19. Study background: The origin of the acute and convalescent COVID-19 samples was the United States, Italy and Spain. T cells, B-cell-depleted T cells, or PBMCs supplied cDNA or gDNA.

How the authors handled the data: From reference gene primer amplification, estimates of nucleated cell counts were derived. The data were produced by immunoSEQ multiplex PCR, yet TCRdb's version contains in-frame clones alone and is incomplete. V and J calls and clone size are as listed in that table; D and trimming were resolved from the DNA. The sample has fewer than 200,000 clones, about 89% seen once. The V gene's germline CDR1 is SGHAT and CDR2 FQDESV (reference sequence). Trimming took 3 bases from V and 0 from J, leaving 9 bases between them. This CDR3 region has 14 residues. The sample consisted of peripheral blood. This receptor was identified in a man between 18 and 35 years old who had recovered from COVID-19. This chain joins TRBV11-1 and TRBJ2-7; maybe TRBD2 (6 bases). CDR3: CASSLLGGSYEQYF. The CDR3 nucleotides are TGTGCCAGCAGCTTGCTGGGGGGCTCCTACGAGCAGTACTTC.